The 6 T cell receptor beta chains in this list originate from one sample, sequenced in a study of blood T cell repertoires in COVID-19. Only in-frame clones appear in the TCRdb table, and some are missing; sequencing was by immunoSEQ multiplex PCR. The sample gives approximately 200,000 clones, about nine tenths of which show up once; more than 3.5% is in the top ten. Sequences were obtained from peripheral blood. The receptors come from a woman aged 25-40 years with acute or convalescent COVID-19.

This rearrangement joins TRBV28 to TRBJ2-3; D gene ambiguous. The CDR3 has 15 amino acids. The germline V and J ends were trimmed by 2 bases and 2 bases, with 11 bases remaining between them. Germline assignment: CDR1 MDHEN and CDR2 SYDVKM. The CDR3 DNA sequence: TGTGCCAGCAGTTTACCCACGCAGATCACAGATACGCAGTATTTT. This gives the protein CASSLPTQITDTQYF.

The V gene is TRBV5-6, the J gene TRBJ1-5; D gene ambiguous. V lost 2 bases to trimming and J lost 2 bases, with 8 bases between them. This CDR3 contains 14 residues. In germline, CDR1 is SGHDT, CDR2 YYEEEE. CDR3 coding DNA: TGTGCCAGCAGCTTTACCGGGGGCAATCAGCCCCAGCATTTT. Protein: CASSFTGGNQPQHF.

J is TRBJ2-3 and V is TRBV6-1, with 7 nucleotides matching TRBD2. Germline loops: CDR1 MNHNS, CDR2 SASEGT. With 3 bases clipped from V and 1 base from J, the junction kept 7 bases outside the gene matches. The CDR3 totals 16 residues. CDR3 DNA: TGTGCCAGCAGTGAGGCGGGAGTAGTCCGCACAGATACGCAGTATTTT. Translation gives CASSEAGVVRTDTQYF.

The chain couples TRBV5-1 to TRBJ1-6, with 8 bases lining up with TRBD1. The CDR3 has 14 residues. Germline CDR1 is SGHRS and CDR2 is YFSETQ. Trimming at V came to 3 bases and at J to 5 bases, leaving 1 base not matched to a gene. The CDR3 sequence is CASSSGQDNSPLHF. CDR3 in DNA: TGCGCCAGCAGCTCGGGACAGGATAATTCACCCCTCCACTTT.

The rearrangement joins TRBV28 to TRBJ2-7; 8 bases agree with TRBD2. V gave up 1 base and J gave up 2 bases; unmatched junction bases: 16. The CDR3 loop spans 19 amino acids. The germline gives CDR1 MDHEN, CDR2 SYDVKM. The CDR3 reads CASSLSSGTSFITPYEQYF. The CDR3 bases are TGTGCCAGCAGTTTATCTTCCGGGACTAGTTTTATCACACCCTACGAGCAGTACTTC.

The rearrangement links TRBV7-9 to TRBJ1-1, with 8 bases aligning to TRBD1. J lost 5 bases, V lost 5 bases, and 7 bases had no gene match. The CDR3 has 14 amino acids. Germline values: CDR1 SEHNR, CDR2 FQNEAQ (reference sequence). The CDR3 loop is CASSGQGAYTEAFF. The DNA for the CDR3 is TGTGCCAGCAGCGGGCAGGGGGCCTATACTGAAGCTTTCTTT.